This T cell receptor beta chain was obtained from a study of blood T cell repertoires in COVID-19 (dated by TCRdb to about 2020). Describing the broader study: Samples covering the acute and convalescent phases of COVID-19 were provided by collaborators in the United States, Italy and Spain. The prospective study material was composed of cDNA or gDNA derived from T cells, B-cell-depleted T cells, or PBMCs. The dataset comprised deeply sampled blood TCRbeta repertoires from subjects exposed to, actively infected with, or recovered from COVID-19. A freely available public database, intended as a resource for researchers studying the immune response to SARS-CoV-2, is where the repertoires were released. Samples were obtained from the ongoing ImmuneRACE study (first 160 participants) and from roughly 1,300 subjects provided by 6 global collaborators. Sample metadata almost always included a de-identified subject ID, COVID-19 status, age in years and sex. Where available, HLA class I and class II types were taken from metadata supplied by the sample provider and were not determined by assay-based typing.

General findings and caveats noted by the study authors: The amount of clinical and demographic metadata varied by source and participant and was provided uncurated.

TCRbeta CDR3 regions were amplified from genomic DNA by means of the immunoSEQ Assay, a bias-controlled multiplex PCR. As for how the authors treated the data: The number of nucleated cells in each sample was estimated from the amplification of reference gene primers within the assay. To quantify the absolute abundance of each unique TCRbeta CDR3 rearrangement, sequence reads were collapsed and filtered. Productive Simpson clonality was computed per sample as the square root of Simpson's diversity index over productive rearrangements. TCRdb holds this immuneACCESS table with in-frame rearrangements only. Some clones are missing; in checked studies, unresolved V genes explain under half, and the rest has no known cause. The V and J calls and clone size come from that table; D and trimming were worked out from the DNA. This sample gives around 70,000 clones in total; roughly 87% of them show up just once. The ten largest clones capture approximately 28% of the sample.

About this clone itself: Its antigen is unknown. The sample holds no much larger clone one base away, and base qualities are not on file.

Each collaborating institution followed its own protocols to collect whole blood in K2EDTA tubes. For TCRbeta analysis, collaborators shipped samples in one of three forms: frozen whole blood, isolated PBMCs, or DNA extracted from either of those sample types. Between the V and J ends, shortened by 4 bases and 1 base respectively, the junction contains 13 bases. CDR1 and CDR2 were assigned from the germline V gene as MGHRA and YSYEKL. The CDR3 runs 15 amino acids, cysteine and phenylalanine included. Only the CDR3 portion is preserved as DNA: 45 bases, with reading frame beginning at the first base.

The sequence was obtained from a woman older than 75 with active or convalescent COVID-19. Sequenced material: peripheral blood. The chain joins TRBV4-1 to TRBJ2-5; D gene: possibly TRBD1, on 5 matching bases. CDR3 protein: CASSRTLWAQETQYF. In nucleotide form, the sequence is TGCGCCAGCAGCCGGACATTGTGGGCCCAAGAGACCCAGTACTTC.